This T cell receptor (beta chain) stems from a study of Ad26.COV2.S vaccination and SARS-CoV-2 variants. Clones were read by immunoSEQ multiplex PCR, and TCRdb kept only the in-frame ones, dropping some. Counted here are about 480,000 clones, approximately 88% occurring once; the ten biggest clones make up roughly 13%. In the case of this clone: Its matching antigen is unknown.

Treatment described: over 15 received Ad26.COV2.S at low or high dose, single or two shots; 5 received placebo; per-sample allocation not given. The samples were gathered on day 63 after the first injection of vaccine or placebo. An Ad26 vector was used to express Wuhan-strain SARS-CoV-2 spike as the vaccine. Study observations and caveats: In vaccinated individuals, spike-specific CD8+ and CD4+ T cell responses reportedly displayed substantial breadth. Using TCR breadth and depth analyses may have led to underestimated total T cell responses. Non-spike TCR breadth was similar in vaccine and placebo recipients.

The CDR3 covers 13 residues. V gave up 5 bases and J gave up 7 bases; unmatched junction bases: 6. Germline CDR1 and CDR2: MNHEY and SMNVEV (reference sequence). The specimen was peripheral blood, collected in a trial of Ad26.COV2.S vaccine versus placebo. The rearrangement links TRBV27 to TRBJ2-3; 7 positions match TRBD2. This sequence originates from a person aged 18-65 years who received the Ad26.COV2.S COVID-19 vaccine or a placebo. The CDR3 DNA sequence: TGTGCCAGCAGTCCGGCGGGAGAGTATACGCAGTATTTT. Its translation is CASSPAGEYTQYF.